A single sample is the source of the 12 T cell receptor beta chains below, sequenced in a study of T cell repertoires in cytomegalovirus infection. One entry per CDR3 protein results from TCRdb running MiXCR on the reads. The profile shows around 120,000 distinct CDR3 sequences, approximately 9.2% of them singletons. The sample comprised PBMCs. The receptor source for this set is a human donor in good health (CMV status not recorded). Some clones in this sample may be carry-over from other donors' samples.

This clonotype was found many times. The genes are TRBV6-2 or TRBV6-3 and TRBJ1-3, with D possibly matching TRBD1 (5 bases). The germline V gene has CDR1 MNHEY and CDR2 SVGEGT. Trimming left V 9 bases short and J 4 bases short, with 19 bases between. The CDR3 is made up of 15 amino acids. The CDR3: CARPPPGGRGNTIYF. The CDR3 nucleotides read TGTGCCAGACCTCCCCCGGGGGGAAGGGGAAACACCATATATTTT.

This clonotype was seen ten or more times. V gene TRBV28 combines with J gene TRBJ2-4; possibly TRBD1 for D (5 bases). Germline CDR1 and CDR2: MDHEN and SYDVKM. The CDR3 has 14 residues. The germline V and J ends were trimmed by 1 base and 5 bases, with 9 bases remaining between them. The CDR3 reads CASSLLTTENIQYF. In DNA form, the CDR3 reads TGTGCCAGCAGTTTATTAACGACAGAAAACATTCAGTACTTC.

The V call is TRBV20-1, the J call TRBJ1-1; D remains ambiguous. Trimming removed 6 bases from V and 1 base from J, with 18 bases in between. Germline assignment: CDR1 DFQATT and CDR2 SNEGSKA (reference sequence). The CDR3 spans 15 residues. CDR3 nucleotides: TGCAGTGCAAGACCGAGGGCGAGGGCGAACACTGAAGCTTTCTTT. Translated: CSARPRARANTEAFF.

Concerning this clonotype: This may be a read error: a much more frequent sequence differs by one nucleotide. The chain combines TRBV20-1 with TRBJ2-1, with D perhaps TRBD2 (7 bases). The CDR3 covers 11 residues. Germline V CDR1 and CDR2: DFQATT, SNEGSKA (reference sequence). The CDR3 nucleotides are TGCAATGCTAGGGGGGGCCCGGAGCAGTTCTTC. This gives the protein CNARGGPEQFF.

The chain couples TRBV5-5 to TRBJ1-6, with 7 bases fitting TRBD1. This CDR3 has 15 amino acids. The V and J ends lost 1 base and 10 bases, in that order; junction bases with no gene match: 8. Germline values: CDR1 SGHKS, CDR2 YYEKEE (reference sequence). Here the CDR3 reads CASSLYGQVASPLHF. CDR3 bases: TGTGCCAGCAGCTTGTATGGACAGGTGGCGTCACCCCTCCACTTT. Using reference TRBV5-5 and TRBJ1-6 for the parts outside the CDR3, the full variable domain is DAGVTQSPTHLIKTRGQQVTLRCSPISGHKSVSWYQQVLGQGPQFIFQYYEKEERGRGNFPDRFSARQFPNYSSELNVNALLLGDSALYLCASSLYGQVASPLHFGNGTRLTVT.

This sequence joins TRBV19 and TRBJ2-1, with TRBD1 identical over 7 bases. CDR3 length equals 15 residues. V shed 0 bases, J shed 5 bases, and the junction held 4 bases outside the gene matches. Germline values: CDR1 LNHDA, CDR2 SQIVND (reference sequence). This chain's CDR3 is CASSIEGQTHNEQFF. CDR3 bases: TGTGCCAGTAGTATAGAGGGACAGACCCACAATGAGCAGTTCTTC.

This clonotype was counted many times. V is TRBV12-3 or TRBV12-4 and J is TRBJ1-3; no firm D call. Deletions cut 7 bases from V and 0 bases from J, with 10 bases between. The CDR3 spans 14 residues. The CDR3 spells CASTPSGSGNTIYF. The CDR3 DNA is TGTGCCAGCACCCCAAGCGGCTCTGGAAACACCATATATTTT.

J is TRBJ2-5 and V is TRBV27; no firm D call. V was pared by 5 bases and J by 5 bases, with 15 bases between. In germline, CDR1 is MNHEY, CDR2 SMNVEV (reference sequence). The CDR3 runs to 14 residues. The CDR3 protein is CASSRRWVGETQYF. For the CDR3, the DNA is TGTGCCAGCAGTCGCAGATGGGTGGGTGAGACCCAGTACTTC.

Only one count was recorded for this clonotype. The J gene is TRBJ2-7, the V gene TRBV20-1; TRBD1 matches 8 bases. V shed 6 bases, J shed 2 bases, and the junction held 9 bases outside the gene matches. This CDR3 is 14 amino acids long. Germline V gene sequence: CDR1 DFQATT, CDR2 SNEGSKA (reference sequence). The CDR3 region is CSATADRGPYEQYF. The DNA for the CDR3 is TGCAGTGCAACCGCCGACAGGGGACCCTACGAGCAGTACTTC.

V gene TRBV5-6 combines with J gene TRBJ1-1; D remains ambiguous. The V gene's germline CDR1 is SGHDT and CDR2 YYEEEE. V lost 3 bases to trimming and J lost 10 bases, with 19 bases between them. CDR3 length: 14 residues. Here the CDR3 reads CASSSYGPSTLAFF. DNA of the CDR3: TGTGCCAGCAGCTCCTACGGACCCTCTACTCTAGCTTTCTTT.

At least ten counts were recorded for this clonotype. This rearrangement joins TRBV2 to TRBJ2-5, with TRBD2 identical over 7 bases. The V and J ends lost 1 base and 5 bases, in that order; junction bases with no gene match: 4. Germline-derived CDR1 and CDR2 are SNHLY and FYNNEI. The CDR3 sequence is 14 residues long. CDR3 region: CASSEGRGVETQYF. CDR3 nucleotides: TGTGCCAGCAGTGAAGGTCGGGGGGTGGAGACCCAGTACTTC.

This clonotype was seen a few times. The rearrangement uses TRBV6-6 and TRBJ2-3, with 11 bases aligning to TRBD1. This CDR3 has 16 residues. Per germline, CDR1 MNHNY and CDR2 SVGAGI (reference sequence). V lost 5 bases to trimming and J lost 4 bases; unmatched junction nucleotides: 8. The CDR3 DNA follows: TGTGCCAGCAGTGAGCCGGGACAGGGGGTTTCAGATACGCAGTATTTT. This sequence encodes CASSEPGQGVSDTQYF.